This T cell receptor (beta chain) was recovered during a study of T cell responses to AZD1222 COVID-19 vaccine. Broader study findings: AZD1222 recipients seropositive at baseline numbered only 5 to 7. Samples come after the peak T cell response, not at day 14. White British people made up most donors, females outnumbered males, and clonal diversity was possibly underestimated.

Only in-frame clones appear in the TCRdb table, and some are missing; sequencing was by immunoSEQ multiplex PCR. The table includes some 98,000 clones, roughly 84% detected once. On this clone itself: The antigen is undetermined.

V dropped 5 bases and J dropped 8 bases, with 12 bases sitting between them. CDR3 length equals 12 residues. Germline V gene lookup returns CDR1 MGHRA and CDR2 YSYEKL. This receptor was identified in an adult who received the AZD1222 COVID-19 vaccine. Source: peripheral blood, taken 28 days after the second AZD1222 dose. The gene calls are TRBV4-1 and TRBJ1-1, with D possibly TRBD1 on 5 matching bases. In DNA, the CDR3 is TGCGCCAGCAGCGCAGGGAGCACGGAAGCTTTCTTT. Residues: CASSAGSTEAFF.